This T cell receptor (beta chain) is drawn from a study of OX40 agonist ivuxolimab in advanced cancers. The wider study: Having had anti-PD-1, anti-PD-L1 or anti-CTLA-4 therapy before was allowed, and approximately 40% had some. General study results and limits: Certain nonresponders likewise exhibited a low normalized T-cell clonal expansion. The average count of expanded clones was higher among CD8+ T cells than among CD4+.

Autoimmune disease history or systemic immunosuppression meant exclusion. Worth noting for this clone: Antigen: not known.

The data were produced by immunoSEQ multiplex PCR, yet TCRdb's version contains in-frame clones alone and is incomplete. The sample gives 65,000 to 75,000 clones, approximately 88% of which show up once; 0.45% to 0.65% is in the top ten. CDR1 MNHEY and CDR2 SVGAGI come from the germline V gene. The CDR3 length is 14 residues. The V gene lost 4 bases and the J gene lost 6 bases, with 15 bases spanning the gap. The clonotype was recovered from an adult with an advanced solid tumor such as melanoma, head and neck, liver or kidney cancer. V is TRBV6-5 and J is TRBJ1-2; tentatively, D is TRBD1 (5 bases). This sample comprised CD4+ or CD8+ T cells sorted from blood, obtained in a trial of the OX40 agonist ivuxolimab. The CDR3 loop reads CASSLGETADGYTF. The CDR3, as DNA: TGTGCCAGCAGTTTAGGGGAAACGGCGGATGGCTACACCTTC.